The following is a T cell receptor (beta chain) sequence with its context. The target antigen is unknown. The authors extracted RNA and reverse transcribed it into cDNA as the sequencing template. Sequenced by immunoSEQ multiplex PCR; TCRdb stores in-frame clones only, minus some. Here the sample spans under 250,000 clones, more than 45% being singletons. The sample comes from a study of CD8+ T cells in alopecia areata. Broader study findings: Researchers report lesional scalp, most notably alopecia totalis/universalis, outstripped normal scalp in clonality. In patients, TCRs were shared less clearly than in mice, and HLA may possibly be involved.

V was pared by 4 bases and J by 2 bases, with 7 bases of the junction left unmatched. Germline CDR1 and CDR2: SGHRS and YFSETQ. The CDR3 length is 18 residues. The chain carries TRBV5-1 and TRBJ2-3, with 16 nucleotides matching TRBD2. The receptor comes from a human donor with alopecia areata. The specimen was CD4+ T cells sorted from blood, collected at week 0. This CDR3 reads CASSPGGLAGGLTDTQYF. For the CDR3, the DNA is TGCGCCAGCAGCCCCGGGGGACTAGCGGGAGGGCTCACAGATACGCAGTATTTT.